This T cell receptor beta chain emerged from a study of blood T cell repertoires in COVID-19. Study details: The cDNA or gDNA used as material had been derived from T cells, B-cell-depleted T cells, or PBMCs.

This CDR3 comprises 15 residues. V lost 3 bases to trimming and J lost 1 base; unmatched junction nucleotides: 5. CDR1 and CDR2 from the germline V gene are SEHNR and FQNEAQ (reference sequence). Per the authors' pipeline: Estimation of nucleated cell counts relied on the amplification of reference gene primers. Data came from immunoSEQ multiplex PCR; TCRdb stores just in-frame clones and leaves some out. V and J calls and clone size come straight from that table; D and trimming were deduced from the DNA. Of some 250,000 clones in the sample, about 80% are singletons; the top ten hold 3% to 3.5%. About this clone itself: The sample has other DNA sequences that encode this CDR3 too.

Sequences were obtained from peripheral blood. The chain combines TRBV7-9 with TRBJ1-1; TRBD1 matches 7 bases. The clonotype originates from a woman at least 80 years old with acute or convalescent COVID-19. This CDR3 reads CASSFSRDRNTEAFF. The CDR3 bases are TGTGCCAGCAGCTTTTCCAGGGACAGGAACACTGAAGCTTTCTTT.